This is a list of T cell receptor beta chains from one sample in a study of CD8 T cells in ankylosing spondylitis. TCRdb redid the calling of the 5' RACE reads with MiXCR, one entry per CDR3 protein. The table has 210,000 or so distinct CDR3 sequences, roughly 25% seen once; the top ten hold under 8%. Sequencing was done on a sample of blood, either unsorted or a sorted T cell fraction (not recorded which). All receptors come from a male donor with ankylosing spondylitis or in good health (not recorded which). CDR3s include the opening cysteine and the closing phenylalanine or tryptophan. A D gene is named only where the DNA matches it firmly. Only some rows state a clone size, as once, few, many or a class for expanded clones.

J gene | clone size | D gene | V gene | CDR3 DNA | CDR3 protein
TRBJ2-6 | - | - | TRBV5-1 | TGCGCCAGCAGTTTAACAGGGTACTCTGGGGCCAACGTCCTGACTTTC | CASSLTGYSGANVLTF
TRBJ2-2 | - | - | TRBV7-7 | TGTGCTAGCAGCCCGCGGACAGCGGCCACCGGGGAGCTGTTTTTT | CASSPRTAATGELFF
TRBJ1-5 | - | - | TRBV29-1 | TGCAGCGTTGGTAGCAATCAGCCCCAGCATTTT | CSVGSNQPQHF
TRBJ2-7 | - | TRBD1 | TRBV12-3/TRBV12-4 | TGTGCCAGCAACATTCGGGGACAGGGCTACGAGCAGTACTTC | CASNIRGQGYEQYF
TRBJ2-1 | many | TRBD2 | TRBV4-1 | TGCGCCAGCAGCCAAGAGGGGACTAGCGGGACGGGTGGATACAATGAGCAGTTCTTC | CASSQEGTSGTGGYNEQFF
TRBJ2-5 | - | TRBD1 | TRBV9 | TGTGCCAGCAGCCTGGGACAGGGGTGGGAGACCCAGTACTTC | CASSLGQGWETQYF
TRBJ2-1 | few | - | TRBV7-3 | TGTGCCAGCAGCTTACGAGGACTAAATGAGCAGTTCTTC | CASSLRGLNEQFF
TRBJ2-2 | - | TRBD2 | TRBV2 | TGTGCCAGCAGTCAACGACTAGCGGGAGGACCGAACACCGGGGAGCTGTTTTTT | CASSQRLAGGPNTGELFF
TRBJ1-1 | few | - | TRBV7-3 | TGTGCCAGCAGCTTAAATGGCTACAGTACTGAAGCTTTCTTT | CASSLNGYSTEAFF
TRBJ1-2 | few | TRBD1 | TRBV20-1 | TGCAGTGCTAGTCCCGCGGAGGGGGCTGACTATGGCTACACCTTC | CSASPAEGADYGYTF
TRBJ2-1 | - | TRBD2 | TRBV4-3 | TGCGCCAGCAGCCTCCGACTAGCTGATAGTGAGCAGTTCTTC | CASSLRLADSEQFF
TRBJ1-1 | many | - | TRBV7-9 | TGTGCCAGTACCTGGGGGGGGAAGAACACTGAAGCTTTCTTT | CASTWGGKNTEAFF
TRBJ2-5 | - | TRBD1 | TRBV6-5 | TGTGCCAGCAGTTACGGCTCAACAGGGGGCTTTCAAGAGACCCAGTACTTC | CASSYGSTGGFQETQYF
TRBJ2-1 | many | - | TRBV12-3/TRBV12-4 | TGTGCCAGCAGGCAAACCAGGGTTTCCTACAATGAGCAGTTCTTC | CASRQTRVSYNEQFF
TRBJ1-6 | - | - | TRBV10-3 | TGTGCCATCAGCCCAGGGGTGTCCTATAATTCACCCCTCCACTTT | CAISPGVSYNSPLHF
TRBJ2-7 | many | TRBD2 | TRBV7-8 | TGTGCCAGCAGCGCGACTAGCGGCTACGAGCAGTACTTC | CASSATSGYEQYF
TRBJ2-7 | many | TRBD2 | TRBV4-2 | TGTGCCAGCAGCCAACCCCTAGCGGGATCATACGAGCAGTACTTC | CASSQPLAGSYEQYF
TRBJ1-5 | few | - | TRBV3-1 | TGTGCCAGCAGCCAAACGTACAGGGTTGGCAATCAGCCCCAGCATTTT | CASSQTYRVGNQPQHF
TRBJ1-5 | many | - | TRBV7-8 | TGTGCCAGCAGCCCGAGTGCCAGGGGAAGCGGTCAGCCCCAGCATTTT | CASSPSARGSGQPQHF
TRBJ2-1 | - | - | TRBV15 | TGTGCCACCAGCAGCCTCCGTGAGCAGTTCTTC | CATSSLREQFF
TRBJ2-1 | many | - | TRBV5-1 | TGCGCCAGCAGCTTCCGGGTAGGCATTTCCTACAATGAGCAGTTCTTC | CASSFRVGISYNEQFF
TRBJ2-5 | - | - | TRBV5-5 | TGTGCCAGCAGCTTTCCCGGGGGAGAGACCCAGTACTTC | CASSFPGGETQYF
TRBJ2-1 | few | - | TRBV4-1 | TGCGCCAGCAGCCAAGACCCCGGTGGGGCGGCGTTTTACAATGAGCAGTTCTTC | CASSQDPGGAAFYNEQFF
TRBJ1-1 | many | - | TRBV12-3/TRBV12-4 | TGTGCCAGCAGTTTAGGGCCGGTGAACACTGAAGCTTTCTTT | CASSLGPVNTEAFF
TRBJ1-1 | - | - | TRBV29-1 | TGCAGCGTTCGGCAGGGAGTCACTGAAGCTTTCTTT | CSVRQGVTEAFF
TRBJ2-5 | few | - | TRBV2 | TGTGCCAGCACCGGACAGACGGGAGAGACCCAGTACTTC | CASTGQTGETQYF
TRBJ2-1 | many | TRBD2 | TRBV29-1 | TGCAGCACTAGCGGACTCTCCTACAATGAGCAGTTCTTC | CSTSGLSYNEQFF
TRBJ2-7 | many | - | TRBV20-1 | TGCAGTGCGACAAACAGGGCGGTGTCCTACGAGCAGTACTTC | CSATNRAVSYEQYF
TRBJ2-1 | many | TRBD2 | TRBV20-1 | TGCAGTTTCGGACTAGCGGGAGGGGATGAGCAGTTCTTC | CSFGLAGGDEQFF
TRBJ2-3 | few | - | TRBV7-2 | TGTGCCAGCAGGAGCGGAGGGGCGCAGTATTTT | CASRSGGAQYF
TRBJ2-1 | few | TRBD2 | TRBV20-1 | TGCAGTGCTAGCCGGACTAGCGGTGAAACTGAGCAGTTCTTC | CSASRTSGETEQFF
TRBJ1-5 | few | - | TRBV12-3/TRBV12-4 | TGTGCCAGCAGTTTCCTGCCGGGGAAGAGCAATCAGCCCCAGCATTTT | CASSFLPGKSNQPQHF
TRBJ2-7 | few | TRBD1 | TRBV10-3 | TGTGCCATCAGTGCGGACAGGGGCGAGCAGTACTTC | CAISADRGEQYF
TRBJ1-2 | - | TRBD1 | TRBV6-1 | TGTGCCAGCAGAGCCGGGACAGGGGAAAGATATGGCTACACCTTC | CASRAGTGERYGYTF
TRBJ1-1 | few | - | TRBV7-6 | TGTGCCAGCAGCATCGACCTGAACACTGAAGCTTTCTTT | CASSIDLNTEAFF
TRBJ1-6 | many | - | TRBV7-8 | TGTGCCAGCAGCCAAGGATCCCTGAAGCGACTCCACTTT | CASSQGSLKRLHF
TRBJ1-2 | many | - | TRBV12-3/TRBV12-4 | TGTGCCAGCAGTTTGGGCCCAAACTATGGCTACACCTTC | CASSLGPNYGYTF
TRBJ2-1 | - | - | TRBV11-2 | TGTGCGGAGGGGGAGACCTACAATGAGCAGTTCTTC | CAEGETYNEQFF
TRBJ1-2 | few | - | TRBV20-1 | TGCAGTGCAAGTTCATCCCAGGGTAATGGCTACACCTTC | CSASSSQGNGYTF
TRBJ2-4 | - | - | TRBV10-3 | TGTGCCATCAGTGAGTCGGAATTGGCCAAAAACATTCAGTACTTC | CAISESELAKNIQYF
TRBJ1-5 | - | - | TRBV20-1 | TGCAGTGTCGACCAGGGTTATAGCAATCAGCCCCAGCATTTT | CSVDQGYSNQPQHF
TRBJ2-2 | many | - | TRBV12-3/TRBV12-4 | TGTGCCAGCAGCCAGGCAGGGACGGGCCCCGGGGAGCTGTTTTTT | CASSQAGTGPGELFF
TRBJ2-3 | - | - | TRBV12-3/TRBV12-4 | TGTGCCAGCAGTTTAGCACTACTCCCCACAGATACGCAGTATTTT | CASSLALLPTDTQYF
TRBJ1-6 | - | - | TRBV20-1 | TGCAGTGCTAGAGATCCGGCCATAGGCAATTCACCCCTCCACTTT | CSARDPAIGNSPLHF
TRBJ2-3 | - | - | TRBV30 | TGCGTCACTAGGGGCTGGGGCACAGATACGCAGTATTTT | CVTRGWGTDTQYF
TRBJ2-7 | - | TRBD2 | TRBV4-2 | TGTGCCAGCAGCCAAGATTGGGGGCCAACAGGGCCAGCGGGAGGTCCCTACGAGCAGTACTTC | CASSQDWGPTGPAGGPYEQYF
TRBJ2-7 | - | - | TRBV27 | TGTGCCAGCAGTTCCATCTTTGACCCCTCCGAGCAGTACTTC | CASSSIFDPSEQYF
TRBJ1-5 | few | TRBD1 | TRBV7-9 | TGTGCCAGCAGCTTAGGGGGGACAGTCAATCAGCCCCAGCATTTT | CASSLGGTVNQPQHF
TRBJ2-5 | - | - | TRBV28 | TGTGCCAGCAGTTTGAGCACAGAGACCCAGTACTTC | CASSLSTETQYF
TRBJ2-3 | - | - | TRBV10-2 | TGCGCCAGCAGTACCTTTATCGGGTCCCGCACAGATACGCAGTATTTT | CASSTFIGSRTDTQYF
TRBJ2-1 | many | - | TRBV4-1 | TGCGCCAGCAGCCAACAAGGTCCCTACAATGAGCAGTTCTTC | CASSQQGPYNEQFF
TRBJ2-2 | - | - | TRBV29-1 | TGCAGCGTTGAGACTAGGGGGTATGGCGGGGAGCTGTTTTTT | CSVETRGYGGELFF
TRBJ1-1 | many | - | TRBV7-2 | TGTGCCAGCAGCTTAGACAGATGGAACACTGAAGCTTTCTTT | CASSLDRWNTEAFF
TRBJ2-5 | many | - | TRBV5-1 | TGCGCCAGCACCATACAAGAGACCCAGTACTTC | CASTIQETQYF
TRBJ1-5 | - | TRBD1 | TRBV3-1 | TGTGCCAGCAGCCCCAGGACAGGGGCACAGCCCCAGCATTTT | CASSPRTGAQPQHF